This T cell receptor (beta chain) was sequenced for a study of T cell repertoires in cytomegalovirus infection (dated by TCRdb to 2018 to 2020). Notes on the research overall: Donor HLA type was relevant to the analysis, because carriage of CMV infection together with the matching HLA type was indicated by public TCR beta signatures. The research as a whole found: The ex vivo response was dominated by HLA-C-restricted CMV-specific TCR beta clonotypes, which also provided the single most frequent clonotype in two of eight donors. Carriers of CMV infection plus the relevant HLA type were discriminated by the cumulative frequency of public TCR beta family members in the study cohort and in an independent roughly 380-donor cohort.

The data were produced on an Illumina HiSeq 1500. TCRdb reanalyzed the raw reads on its own, using fastp at Q25 for trimming and MiXCR for clone calling, and kept in-frame beta chains. Rows are combined by CDR3 protein, so each entry shows the most common genes and DNA. This sample has almost 550,000 distinct CDR3 sequences in its table, and approximately 16% of those were observed once. Clones ranked in the top ten supply roughly a quarter of the sample. This clonotype was detected a few times. Its antigen target is currently unknown. No much larger clonotype is one base removed from it; base qualities were not supplied. From cysteine to phenylalanine, the CDR3 is 17 amino acids long. This entry keeps only the CDR3 DNA: 51 bases, framed from base 1. The germline V gene yields WSHSY for CDR1 and SAAADI for CDR2. After removal of 5 bases from V and 5 bases from J, the junction retains 12 bases not matched to a gene.

Sequencing was performed on CD8+ T cells from PBMCs. The V and J segments used are TRBV10-2 and TRBJ2-5; TRBD1 matches 12 bases in the middle. The clonotype originates from a human donor in good health (CMV status not recorded). Some clones in this sample may be carry-over from other donors' samples. The nucleotides are TGCGCCAGCAGTCCCCTAAGGGGGACAGGGGGCGCGGAGACCCAGTACTTC. Translated, it reads CASSPLRGTGGAETQYF.